This T cell receptor (beta chain) was identified during a study of cytomegalovirus exposure and HLA in healthy donors. As concerns this clone: The antigen remains unidentified.

The V gene end was trimmed by 4 bases and the J gene end by 6 bases; junction bases not matched to a gene: 9. The germline V gene has CDR1 SGHDT and CDR2 YYEEEE. This CDR3 is 15 amino acids long. General study results and limits: In a later analysis, the majority of CMV-associated beta chains seemingly showed HLA restriction. As a later analysis showed, several of the most significant clusters appeared to be linked to common viral pathogens. Researchers counted roughly 160 TCR beta chains as cytomegalovirus-associated. The Asian-associated ancestry cluster reportedly had fewer N-insertions than the approximately 700-donor mean in a later analysis.

Amplification used 60 Vbeta primers and 13 Jbeta primers. Produced via immunoSEQ multiplex PCR; TCRdb's table is partial and in-frame only. The sample carries around 200,000 clones, 80% recorded once. The sequenced sample consisted of PBMCs. The sequence was obtained from a boy younger than 18 in good health and CMV-seronegative. The rearrangement joins TRBV5-6 to TRBJ1-5, with 8 nucleotides matching TRBD1. CDR3 residues: CASSTGQGGGQPQHF. DNA for the CDR3: TGTGCCAGCAGCACCGGACAGGGAGGGGGTCAGCCCCAGCATTTT. Full variable domain (remainder filled in from reference TRBV5-6 and TRBJ1-5): DAGVTQSPTHLIKTRGQQVTLRCSPKSGHDTVSWYQQALGQGPQFIFQYYEEEERQRGNFPDRFSGHQFPNYSSELNVNALLLGDSALYLCASSTGQGGGQPQHFGDGTRLSIL.